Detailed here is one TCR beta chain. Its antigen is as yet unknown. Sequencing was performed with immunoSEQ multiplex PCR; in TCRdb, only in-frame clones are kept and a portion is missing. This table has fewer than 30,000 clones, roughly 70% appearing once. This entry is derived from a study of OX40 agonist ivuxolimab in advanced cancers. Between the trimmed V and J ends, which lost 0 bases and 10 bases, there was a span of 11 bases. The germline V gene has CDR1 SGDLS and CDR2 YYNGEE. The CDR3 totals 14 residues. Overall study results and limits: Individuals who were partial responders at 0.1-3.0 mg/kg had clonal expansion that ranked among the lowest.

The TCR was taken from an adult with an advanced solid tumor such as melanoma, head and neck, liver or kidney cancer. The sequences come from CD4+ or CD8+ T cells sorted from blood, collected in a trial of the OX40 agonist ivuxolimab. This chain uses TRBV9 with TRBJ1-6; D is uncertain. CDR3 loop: CASSVVGTGSPLHF. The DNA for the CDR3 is TGTGCCAGCAGCGTAGTCGGAACTGGATCACCCCTCCACTTT.